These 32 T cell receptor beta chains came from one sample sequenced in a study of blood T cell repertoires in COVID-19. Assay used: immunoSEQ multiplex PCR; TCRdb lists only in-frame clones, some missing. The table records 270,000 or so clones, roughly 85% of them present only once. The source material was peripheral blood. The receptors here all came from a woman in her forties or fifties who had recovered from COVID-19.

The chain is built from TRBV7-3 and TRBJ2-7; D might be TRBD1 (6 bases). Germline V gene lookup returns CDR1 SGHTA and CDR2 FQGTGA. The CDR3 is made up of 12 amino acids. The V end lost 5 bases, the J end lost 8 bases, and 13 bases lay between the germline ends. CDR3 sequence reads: CASSTPQGQQYF. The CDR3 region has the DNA TGTGCCAGCAGCACACCACAGGGACAGCAGTACTTC.

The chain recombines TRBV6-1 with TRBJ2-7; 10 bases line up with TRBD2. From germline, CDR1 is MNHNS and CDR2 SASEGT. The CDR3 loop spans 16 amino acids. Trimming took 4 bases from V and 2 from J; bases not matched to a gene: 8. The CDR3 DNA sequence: TGTGCCAGCAGTGGAGCCCCTAGCGGGGGCGCCTACGAGCAGTACTTC. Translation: CASSGAPSGGAYEQYF.

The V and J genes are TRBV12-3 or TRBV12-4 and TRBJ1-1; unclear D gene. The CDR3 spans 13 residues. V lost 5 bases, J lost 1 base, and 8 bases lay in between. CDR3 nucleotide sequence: TGTGCCAGCAGTGCGGGTCCGAACACTGAAGCTTTCTTT. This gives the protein CASSAGPNTEAFF.

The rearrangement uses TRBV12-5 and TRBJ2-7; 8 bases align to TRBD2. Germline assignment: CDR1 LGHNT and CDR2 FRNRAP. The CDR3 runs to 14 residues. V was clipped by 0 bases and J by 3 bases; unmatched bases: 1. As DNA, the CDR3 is TGTGCTAGTGGTTTGGTAGCGGGGGACTACGAGCAGTACTTC. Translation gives CASGLVAGDYEQYF.

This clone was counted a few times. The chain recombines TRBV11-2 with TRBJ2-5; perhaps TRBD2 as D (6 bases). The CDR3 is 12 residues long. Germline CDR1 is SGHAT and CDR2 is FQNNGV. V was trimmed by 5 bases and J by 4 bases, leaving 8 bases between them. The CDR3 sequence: CASSPGRETQYF. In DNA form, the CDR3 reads TGTGCCAGCAGCCCCGGGAGAGAGACCCAGTACTTC.

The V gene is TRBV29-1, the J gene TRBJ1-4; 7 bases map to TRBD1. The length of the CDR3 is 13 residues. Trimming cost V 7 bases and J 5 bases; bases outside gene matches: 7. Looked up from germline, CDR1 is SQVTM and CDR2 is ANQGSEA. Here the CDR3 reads CSARDSTNEKLFF. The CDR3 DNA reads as TGCAGCGCAAGGGACAGTACAAATGAAAAACTGTTTTTT.

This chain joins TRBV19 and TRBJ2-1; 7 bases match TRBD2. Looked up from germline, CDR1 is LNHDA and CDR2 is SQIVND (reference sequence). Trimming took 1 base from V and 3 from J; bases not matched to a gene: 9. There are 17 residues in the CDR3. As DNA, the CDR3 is TGTGCCAGTAGTATAGGGATAGGCGGGAGTAACTACAATGAGCAGTTCTTC. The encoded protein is CASSIGIGGSNYNEQFF.

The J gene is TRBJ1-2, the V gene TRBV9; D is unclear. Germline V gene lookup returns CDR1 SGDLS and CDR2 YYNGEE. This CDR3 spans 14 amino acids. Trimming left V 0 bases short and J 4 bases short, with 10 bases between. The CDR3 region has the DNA TGTGCCAGCAGCGTAGCGGAGATCGGCTATGGCTACACCTTC. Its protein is CASSVAEIGYGYTF.

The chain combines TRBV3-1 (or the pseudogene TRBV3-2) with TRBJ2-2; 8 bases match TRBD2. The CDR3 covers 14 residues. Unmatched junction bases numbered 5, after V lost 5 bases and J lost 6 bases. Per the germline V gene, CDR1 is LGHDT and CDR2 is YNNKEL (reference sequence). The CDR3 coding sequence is TGTGCCAGCAGCACCCGGACTAGCTCCGGGGAGCTGTTTTTT. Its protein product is CASSTRTSSGELFF.

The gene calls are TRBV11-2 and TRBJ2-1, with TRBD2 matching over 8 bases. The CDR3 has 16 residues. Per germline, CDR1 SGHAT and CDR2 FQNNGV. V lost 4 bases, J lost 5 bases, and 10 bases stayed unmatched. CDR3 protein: CASSSLLAEPHNEQFF. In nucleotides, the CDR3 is TGTGCCAGCAGCTCCTTACTAGCGGAGCCTCACAATGAGCAGTTCTTC.

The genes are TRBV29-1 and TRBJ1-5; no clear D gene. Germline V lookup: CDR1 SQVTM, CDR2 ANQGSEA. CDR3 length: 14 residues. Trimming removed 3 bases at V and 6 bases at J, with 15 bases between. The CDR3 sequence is CSVDEGGMGQPQHF. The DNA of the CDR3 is TGCAGCGTTGACGAGGGCGGGATGGGTCAGCCCCAGCATTTT.

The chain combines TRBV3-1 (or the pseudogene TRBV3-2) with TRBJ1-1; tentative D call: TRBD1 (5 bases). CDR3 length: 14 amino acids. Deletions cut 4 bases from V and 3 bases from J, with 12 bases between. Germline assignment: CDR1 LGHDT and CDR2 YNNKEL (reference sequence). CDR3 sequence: CASSLMSGDTEAFF. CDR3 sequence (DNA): TGTGCCAGCAGCCTTATGTCGGGGGACACTGAAGCTTTCTTT.

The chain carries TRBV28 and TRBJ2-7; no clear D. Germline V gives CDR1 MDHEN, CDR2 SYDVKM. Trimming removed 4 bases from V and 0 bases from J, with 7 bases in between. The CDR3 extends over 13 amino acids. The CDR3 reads CASSSSSSYEQYF. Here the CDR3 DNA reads TGTGCCAGCAGTTCTTCCAGCTCCTACGAGCAGTACTTC.

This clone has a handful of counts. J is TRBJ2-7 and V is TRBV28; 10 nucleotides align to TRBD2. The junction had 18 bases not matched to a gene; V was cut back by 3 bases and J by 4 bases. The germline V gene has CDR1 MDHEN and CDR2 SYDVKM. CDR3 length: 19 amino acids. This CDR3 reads CASSFGRASGRAGRYEQYF. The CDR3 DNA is TGTGCCAGCAGTTTCGGGAGGGCTAGCGGGAGAGCGGGGAGGTACGAGCAGTACTTC.

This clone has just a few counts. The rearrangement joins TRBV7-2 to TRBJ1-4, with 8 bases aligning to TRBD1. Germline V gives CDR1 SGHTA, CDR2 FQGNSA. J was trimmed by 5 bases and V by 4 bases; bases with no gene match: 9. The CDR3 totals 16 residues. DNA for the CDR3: TGTGCCAGCAGCTCATTTCCCAGGGGGCAGAATGAAAAACTGTTTTTT. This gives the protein CASSSFPRGQNEKLFF.

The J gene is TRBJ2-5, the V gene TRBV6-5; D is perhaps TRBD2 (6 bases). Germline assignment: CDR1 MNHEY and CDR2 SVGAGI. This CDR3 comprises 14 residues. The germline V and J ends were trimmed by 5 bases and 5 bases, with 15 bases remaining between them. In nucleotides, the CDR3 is TGTGCCAGCAGTCCGAACGGGCTAGCGGAGACCCAGTACTTC. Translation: CASSPNGLAETQYF.

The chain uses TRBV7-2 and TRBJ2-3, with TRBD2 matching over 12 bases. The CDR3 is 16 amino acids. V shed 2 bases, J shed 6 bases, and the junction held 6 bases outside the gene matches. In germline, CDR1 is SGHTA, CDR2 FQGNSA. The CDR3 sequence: CASSLTSGRSWDTQYF. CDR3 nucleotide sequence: TGTGCCAGCAGCTTAACTAGCGGGAGGTCATGGGATACGCAGTATTTT.

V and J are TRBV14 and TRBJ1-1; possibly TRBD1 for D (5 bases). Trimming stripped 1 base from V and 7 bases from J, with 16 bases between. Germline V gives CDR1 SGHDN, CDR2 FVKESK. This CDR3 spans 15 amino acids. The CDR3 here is CASSQAHRLTIEAFF. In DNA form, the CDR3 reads TGTGCCAGCAGCCAAGCCCACAGGTTAACTATTGAAGCTTTCTTT. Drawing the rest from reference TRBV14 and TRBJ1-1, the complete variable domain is EAGVTQFPSHSVIEKGQTVTLRCDPISGHDNLYWYRRVMGKEIKFLLHFVKESKQDESGMPNNRFLAERTGGTYSTLKVQPAELEDSGVYFCASSQAHRLTIEAFFGQGTRLTVV.

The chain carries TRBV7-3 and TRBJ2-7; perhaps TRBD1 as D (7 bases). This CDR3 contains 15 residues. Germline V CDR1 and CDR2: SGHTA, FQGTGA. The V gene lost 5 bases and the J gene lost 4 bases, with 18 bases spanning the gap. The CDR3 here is CASSPQGGGKYEQYF. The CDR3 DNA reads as TGTGCCAGCAGCCCACAAGGAGGGGGCAAATACGAGCAGTACTTC.

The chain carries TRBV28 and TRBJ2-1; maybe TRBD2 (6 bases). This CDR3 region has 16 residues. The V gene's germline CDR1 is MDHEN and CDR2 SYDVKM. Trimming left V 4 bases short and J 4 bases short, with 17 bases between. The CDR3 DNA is TGTGCCAGCAGTTCCTCTTCCGGCGGGGAATACAATGAGCAGTTCTTC. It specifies CASSSSSGGEYNEQFF.

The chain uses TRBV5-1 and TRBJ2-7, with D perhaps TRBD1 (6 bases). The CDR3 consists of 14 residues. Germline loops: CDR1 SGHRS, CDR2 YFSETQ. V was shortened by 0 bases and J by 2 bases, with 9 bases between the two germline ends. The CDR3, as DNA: TGCGCCAGCAGCTTGGGGACAGATCCCTACGAGCAGTACTTC. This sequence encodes CASSLGTDPYEQYF.

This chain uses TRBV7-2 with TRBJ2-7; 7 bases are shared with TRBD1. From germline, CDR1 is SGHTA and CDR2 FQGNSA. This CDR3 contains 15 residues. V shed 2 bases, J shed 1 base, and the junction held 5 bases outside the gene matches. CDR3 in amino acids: CASSLFRGQSYEQYF. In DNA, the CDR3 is TGTGCCAGCAGCTTATTTCGGGGACAGTCCTACGAGCAGTACTTC.

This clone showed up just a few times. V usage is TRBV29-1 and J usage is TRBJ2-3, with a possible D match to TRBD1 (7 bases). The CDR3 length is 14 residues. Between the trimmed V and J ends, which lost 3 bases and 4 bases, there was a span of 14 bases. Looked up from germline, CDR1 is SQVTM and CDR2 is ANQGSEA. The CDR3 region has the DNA TGCAGCGTTGAGGGGCAGGGGGGCGCAGATACGCAGTATTTT. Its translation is CSVEGQGGADTQYF.

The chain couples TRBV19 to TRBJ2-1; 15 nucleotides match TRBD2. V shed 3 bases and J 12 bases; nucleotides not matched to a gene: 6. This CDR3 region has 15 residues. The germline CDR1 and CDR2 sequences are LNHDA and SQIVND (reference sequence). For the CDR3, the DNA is TGTGCCAGTAGTATCGGACTAGCGGGGGGGACTCCGCAGTTCTTC. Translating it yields CASSIGLAGGTPQFF.

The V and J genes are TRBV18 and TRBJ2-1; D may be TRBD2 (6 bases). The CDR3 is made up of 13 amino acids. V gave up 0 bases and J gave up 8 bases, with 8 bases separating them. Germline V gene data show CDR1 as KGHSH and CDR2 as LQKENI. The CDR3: CASSPPGEDEQFF. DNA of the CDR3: TGTGCCAGCTCACCACCGGGGGAGGATGAGCAGTTCTTC.

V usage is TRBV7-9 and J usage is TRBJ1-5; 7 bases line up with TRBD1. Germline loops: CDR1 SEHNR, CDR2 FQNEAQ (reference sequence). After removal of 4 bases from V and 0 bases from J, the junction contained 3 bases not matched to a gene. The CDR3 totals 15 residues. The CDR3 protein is CASSSTGVSNQPQHF. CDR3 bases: TGTGCCAGCAGCTCTACAGGGGTTAGCAATCAGCCCCAGCATTTT.

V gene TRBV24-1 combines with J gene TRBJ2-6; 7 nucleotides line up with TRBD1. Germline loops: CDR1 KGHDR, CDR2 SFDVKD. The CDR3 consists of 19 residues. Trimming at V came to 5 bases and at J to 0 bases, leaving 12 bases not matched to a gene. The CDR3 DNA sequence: TGTGCCACCAGTGGGGATCAGGGGGTATCCTTCTCTGGGGCCAACGTCCTGACTTTC. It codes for CATSGDQGVSFSGANVLTF.

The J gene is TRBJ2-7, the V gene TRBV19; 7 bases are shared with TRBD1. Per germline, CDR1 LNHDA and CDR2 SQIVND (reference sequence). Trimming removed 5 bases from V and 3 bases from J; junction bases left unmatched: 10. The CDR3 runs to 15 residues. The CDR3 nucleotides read TGTGCCAGTAGTCCCCAGGGACAGTCACACTACGAGCAGTACTTC. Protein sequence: CASSPQGQSHYEQYF.

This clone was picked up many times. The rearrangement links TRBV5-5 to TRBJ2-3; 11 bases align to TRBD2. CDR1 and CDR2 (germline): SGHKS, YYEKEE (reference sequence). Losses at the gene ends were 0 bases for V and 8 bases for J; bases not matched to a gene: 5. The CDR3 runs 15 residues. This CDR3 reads CASSLDSGRGVTQYF. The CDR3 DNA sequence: TGTGCCAGCAGCTTGGATAGCGGGAGGGGTGTTACGCAGTATTTT.

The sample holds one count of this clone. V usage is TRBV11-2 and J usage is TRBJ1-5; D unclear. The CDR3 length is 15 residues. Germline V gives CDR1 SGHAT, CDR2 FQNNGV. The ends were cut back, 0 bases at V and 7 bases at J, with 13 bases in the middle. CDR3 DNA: TGTGCCAGCAGCTTAGATGGCTGGAGAGGGCAGCCCCAGCATTTT. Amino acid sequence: CASSLDGWRGQPQHF.

The CDR3 sequence is CASSSGGGPYNEQFF. Written as DNA, the CDR3 is TGTGCCAGCAGTTCCGGCGGGGGGCCTTACAATGAGCAGTTCTTC. V usage is TRBV6-2 or TRBV6-3 and J usage is TRBJ2-1; TRBD2 matches at 8 bases. This CDR3 has 15 residues. Germline lookup yields CDR1 MNHEY and CDR2 SVGEGT. J gave up 4 bases and V 4 bases, and 6 bases lay outside the gene matches.

The CDR3 here is CASSSPGQGWPGELFF. The CDR3 nucleotides read TGTGCCAGTAGTTCGCCGGGACAGGGTTGGCCCGGGGAGCTGTTTTTT. This chain joins TRBV19 and TRBJ2-2; TRBD1 agrees at 9 bases. V lost 5 bases to trimming and J lost 6 bases; unmatched junction nucleotides: 10. There are 16 residues in the CDR3. Germline assignment: CDR1 LNHDA and CDR2 SQIVND (reference sequence). The whole variable domain, remainder taken from reference TRBV19 and TRBJ2-2, is DGGITQSPKYLFRKEGQNVTLSCEQNLNHDAMYWYRQDPGQGLRLIYYSQIVNDFQKGDIAEGYSVSREKKESFPLTVTSAQKNPTAFYLCASSSPGQGWPGELFFGEGSRLTVL.